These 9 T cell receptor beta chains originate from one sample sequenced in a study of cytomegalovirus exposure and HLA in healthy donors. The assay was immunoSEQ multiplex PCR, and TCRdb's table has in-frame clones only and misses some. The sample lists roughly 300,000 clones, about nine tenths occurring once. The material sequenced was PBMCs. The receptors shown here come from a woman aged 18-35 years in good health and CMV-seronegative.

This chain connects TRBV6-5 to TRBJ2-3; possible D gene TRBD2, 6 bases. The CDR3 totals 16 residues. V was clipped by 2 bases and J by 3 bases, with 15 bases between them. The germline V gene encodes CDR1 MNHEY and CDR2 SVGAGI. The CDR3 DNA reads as TGTGCCAGCAGTTACGGGTCCGGGACTGGGACAGATACGCAGTATTTT. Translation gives CASSYGSGTGTDTQYF.

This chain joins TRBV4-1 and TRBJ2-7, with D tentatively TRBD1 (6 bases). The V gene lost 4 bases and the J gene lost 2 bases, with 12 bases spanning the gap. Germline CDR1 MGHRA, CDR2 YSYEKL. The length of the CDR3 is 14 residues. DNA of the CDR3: TGCGCCAGCAGCCGACGACAGGATACCTACGAGCAGTACTTC. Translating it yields CASSRRQDTYEQYF.

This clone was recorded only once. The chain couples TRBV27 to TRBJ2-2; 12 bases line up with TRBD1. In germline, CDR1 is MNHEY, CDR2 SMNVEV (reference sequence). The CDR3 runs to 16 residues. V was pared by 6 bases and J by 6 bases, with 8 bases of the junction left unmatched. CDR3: CASREAGTGGSGELFF. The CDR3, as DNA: TGTGCCAGCAGAGAAGCCGGGACAGGGGGCTCCGGGGAGCTGTTTTTT.

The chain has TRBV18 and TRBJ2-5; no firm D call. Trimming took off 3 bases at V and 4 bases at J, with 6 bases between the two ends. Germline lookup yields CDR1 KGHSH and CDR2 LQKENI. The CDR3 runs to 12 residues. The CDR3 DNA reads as TGTGCCAGCTCACCGCTCGGAGAGACCCAGTACTTC. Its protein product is CASSPLGETQYF.

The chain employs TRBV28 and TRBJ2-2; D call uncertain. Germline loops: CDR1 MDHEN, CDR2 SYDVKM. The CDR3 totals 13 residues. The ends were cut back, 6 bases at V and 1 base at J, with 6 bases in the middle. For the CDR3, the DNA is TGTGCCAGCAGCCTTCGGAACACCGGGGAGCTGTTTTTT. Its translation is CASSLRNTGELFF.

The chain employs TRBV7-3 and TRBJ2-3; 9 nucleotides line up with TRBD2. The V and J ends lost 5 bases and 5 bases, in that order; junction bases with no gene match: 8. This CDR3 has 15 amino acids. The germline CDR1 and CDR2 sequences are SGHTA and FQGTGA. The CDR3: CASSILAGNGDTQYF. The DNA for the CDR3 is TGTGCCAGCAGCATACTAGCGGGCAATGGAGATACGCAGTATTTT.

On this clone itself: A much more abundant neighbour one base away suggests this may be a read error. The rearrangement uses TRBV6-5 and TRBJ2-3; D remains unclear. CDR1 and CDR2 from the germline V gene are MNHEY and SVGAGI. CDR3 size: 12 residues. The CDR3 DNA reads TGTGCCAGCAGCCGTAGCAGAGATACGCAGTATTTT. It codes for CASSRSRDTQYF.

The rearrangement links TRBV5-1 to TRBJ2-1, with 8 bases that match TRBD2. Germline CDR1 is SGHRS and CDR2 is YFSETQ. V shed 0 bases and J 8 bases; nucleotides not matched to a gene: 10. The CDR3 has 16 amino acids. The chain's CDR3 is CASSLAPQREFDEQFF. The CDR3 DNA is TGCGCCAGCAGCTTGGCACCCCAGCGGGAGTTCGATGAGCAGTTCTTC.

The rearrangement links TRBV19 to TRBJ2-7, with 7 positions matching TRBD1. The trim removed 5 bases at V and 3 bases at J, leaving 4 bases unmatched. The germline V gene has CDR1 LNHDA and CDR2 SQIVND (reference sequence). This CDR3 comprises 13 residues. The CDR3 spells CASSLGQHYEQYF. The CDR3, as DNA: TGTGCCAGTAGTCTGGGACAGCACTACGAGCAGTACTTC.